This T cell receptor (beta chain) was retrieved from a study of T cell responses to AZD1222 COVID-19 vaccine. Regarding the study as a whole: Clonal diversity was possibly underestimated, and white British individuals and females predominated among donors. Baseline testing showed seropositivity in only a handful of AZD1222 recipients.

V was pared by 7 bases and J by 5 bases, with 14 bases between. The CDR3 runs 14 residues. From germline, CDR1 is MNHEY and CDR2 SMNVEV (reference sequence). As concerns this clone: As yet, its antigen is unknown.

Method: immunoSEQ multiplex PCR; TCRdb's copy keeps in-frame clones and lacks some. The sample holds about 150,000 clones, about 94% seen once. This sequence joins TRBV27 and TRBJ2-2, with D perhaps TRBD2 (6 bases). Sequencing was performed on peripheral blood, taken on day 0 of AZD1222 vaccination. This clonotype was sampled from an adult in good health. In nucleotides, the CDR3 is TGTGCCAGCACCCGGGGGAGACAGACCGGGGAGCTGTTTTTT. It specifies CASTRGRQTGELFF.